The source of this T cell receptor beta chain is a study of type 1 regulatory T cells. Overall study results and limits: Compared with non-Tr1 cells, Tr1 cells showed a narrower TCR repertoire.

The CDR3 consists of 15 residues. Between the trimmed V and J ends, which lost 4 bases and 2 bases, there was a span of 14 bases. CDR1 is LGHDT and CDR2 is YNNKEL in the germline V gene (reference sequence). As for this clonotype: Its antigen is still unknown.

MiXCR, run by TCRdb on the reads, gives a single entry per CDR3 protein. The table shows about 62,000 distinct CDR3 sequences, with around 62% occurring only once. This TCR came from a human donor in good health. The sample was cultured non-Tr1 T cells, either the whole culture or a sorted T cell fraction (not recorded which). This rearrangement joins TRBV3-1 to TRBJ2-5, with D maybe TRBD2 (6 bases). CDR3 residues: CASSLGMREQETQYF. CDR3 coding DNA: TGTGCCAGCAGCCTCGGGATGCGGGAACAAGAGACCCAGTACTTC.